This record covers a single T cell receptor (beta chain). Its antigen is currently unknown. This entry belongs to a study of Ad26.COV2.S vaccination and SARS-CoV-2 variants. The CDR3 totals 16 residues. CDR1 is SGHTA, CDR2 FQGNSA, per germline. V was cut by 1 base and J by 0 bases, with 7 bases left in between. Whole-study findings and limits: Vaccinees displayed broader spike-specific TCR repertoires than placebo recipients.

Treatment indicated: about 20 received Ad26.COV2.S at low or high dose, single or two shots; several received placebo; per-sample allocation not given. Material that was analyzed had been drawn on day 63 after the first vaccine or placebo injection. Method: immunoSEQ multiplex PCR; TCRdb's copy keeps in-frame clones and lacks some. The table lists 380,000 or so clones, roughly 80% of them singletons. The source material was peripheral blood, sampled in a trial of Ad26.COV2.S vaccine versus placebo. The sequence was obtained from a person between 18 and 59 years old who received the Ad26.COV2.S COVID-19 vaccine or a placebo. The chain links TRBV7-2 to TRBJ2-6; D gene uncertain. CDR3 bases: TGTGCCAGCAGCTTAGGCCCCAGCTCTGGGGCCAACGTCCTGACTTTC. This translates into CASSLGPSSGANVLTF.